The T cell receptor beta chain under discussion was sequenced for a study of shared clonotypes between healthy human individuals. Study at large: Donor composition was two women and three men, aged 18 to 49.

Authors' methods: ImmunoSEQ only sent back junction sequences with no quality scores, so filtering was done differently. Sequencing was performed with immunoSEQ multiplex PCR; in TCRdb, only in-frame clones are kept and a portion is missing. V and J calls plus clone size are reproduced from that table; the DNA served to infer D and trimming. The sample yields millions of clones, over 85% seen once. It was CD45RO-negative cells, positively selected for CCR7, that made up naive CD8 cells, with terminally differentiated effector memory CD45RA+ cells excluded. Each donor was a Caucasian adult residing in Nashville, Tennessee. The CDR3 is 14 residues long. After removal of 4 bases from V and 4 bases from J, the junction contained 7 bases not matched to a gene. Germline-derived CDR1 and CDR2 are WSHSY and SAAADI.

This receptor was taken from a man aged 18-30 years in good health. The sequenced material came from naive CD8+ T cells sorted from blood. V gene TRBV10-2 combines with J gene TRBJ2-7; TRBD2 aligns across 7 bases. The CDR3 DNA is TGCGCCAGCAGTGTTCGCGGGGGTTCGTACGAGCAGTACTTC. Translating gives CASSVRGGSYEQYF.